What follows are 20 T cell receptor beta chains derived from one specimen sequenced in a study of blood T cell repertoires in COVID-19. Assay used: immunoSEQ multiplex PCR; TCRdb lists only in-frame clones, some missing. The table shows tens of thousands of clones, with about 90% occurring only once. Sequenced material: peripheral blood. The receptor source for this set is a man between 45 and 60 years old with COVID-19, enrolled during active disease.

The chain recombines TRBV11-2 with TRBJ1-6; 9 positions agree with TRBD1. Trimming cost V 5 bases and J 7 bases; bases outside gene matches: 12. The CDR3 consists of 17 residues. CDR1 and CDR2 (germline): SGHAT, FQNNGV. The CDR3 sequence: CASSATGTGSFNSPLHF. The CDR3 DNA is TGTGCCAGCAGCGCAACCGGGACAGGGTCTTTCAATTCACCCCTCCACTTT.

The chain has TRBV28 and TRBJ2-3; TRBD2 is a possible D gene (6 bases). Trimming took 6 bases from V and 8 from J, leaving 15 bases between them. This CDR3 is 13 amino acids long. CDR1 is MDHEN, CDR2 SYDVKM, per germline. The CDR3 DNA sequence: TGTGCCAGCAGCATTAGAAGGCGGGGTACGCAGTATTTT. It is translated as CASSIRRRGTQYF.

The chain is built from TRBV5-8 and TRBJ1-5; the D is unclear. The CDR3 contains 17 residues. V lost 3 bases to trimming and J lost 0 bases, with 16 bases between them. Germline loops: CDR1 SGHTS, CDR2 YDEGEE. The CDR3 nucleotides are TGTGCCAGCAGCTCGTGGAGAGGCGGCTATAGCAATCAGCCCCAGCATTTT. As protein: CASSSWRGGYSNQPQHF.

This rearrangement joins TRBV9 to TRBJ2-2; 7 bases map to TRBD1. From germline, CDR1 is SGDLS and CDR2 YYNGEE. The junction had 0 bases not matched to a gene; V was cut back by 1 base and J by 6 bases. The CDR3 has 13 residues. The CDR3: CASSVQGAGELFF. CDR3 sequence (DNA): TGTGCCAGCAGCGTACAGGGGGCCGGGGAGCTGTTTTTT.

V is TRBV6-1 and J is TRBJ2-1; 7 bases line up with TRBD2. The germline V gene encodes CDR1 MNHNS and CDR2 SASEGT. This CDR3 spans 14 amino acids. J was trimmed by 6 bases and V by 2 bases; bases with no gene match: 4. CDR3 region: CASSERTRVNEQFF. The DNA for the CDR3 is TGTGCCAGCAGTGAACGGACTAGAGTCAATGAGCAGTTCTTC.

The V call is TRBV19, the J call TRBJ2-1; TRBD1 matches 9 bases. The CDR3 has 15 residues. Per the germline V gene, CDR1 is LNHDA and CDR2 is SQIVND (reference sequence). V dropped 6 bases and J dropped 6; count of bases not matched to a gene: 9. Here the CDR3 DNA reads TGTGCCAGTAGAGGACAGGGGTTATTGGGCAATGAGCAGTTCTTC. The encoded protein is CASRGQGLLGNEQFF.

In this sample, this clone turned up a few times. This chain uses TRBV12-3 or TRBV12-4 with TRBJ1-3; D is uncertain. V shed 10 bases and J shed 4 bases, with 8 bases lying between them. The CDR3 consists of 11 residues. The CDR3: CATGRGNTIYF. The DNA of the CDR3 is TGTGCCACCGGCAGGGGAAACACCATATATTTT.

The rearrangement joins TRBV7-6 to TRBJ2-5; 8 positions agree with TRBD2. Germline assignment: CDR1 SGHVS and CDR2 FNYEAQ. V gave up 1 base and J gave up 3 bases; unmatched junction bases: 4. CDR3 length equals 15 residues. CDR3 sequence (DNA): TGTGCCAGCAGCTTAGTGACTAGCGTGAAAGAGACCCAGTACTTC. Translation: CASSLVTSVKETQYF.

The chain joins TRBV10-3 to TRBJ2-2; 8 nucleotides line up with TRBD2. The CDR3 totals 14 residues. V shed 6 bases and J 7 bases; nucleotides not matched to a gene: 7. Germline CDR1 reads ENHRY; CDR2 reads SYGVKD. The CDR3 DNA is TGTGCCATCAGACGGGAGGGCGGTATCGGGGAGCTGTTTTTT. Its protein is CAIRREGGIGELFF.

The table lists this clone with a few counts. The chain uses TRBV6-2 or TRBV6-3 and TRBJ2-3; TRBD1 matches 8 bases. CDR1 and CDR2 (germline): MNHEY, SVGEGT. The CDR3 contains 15 residues. The junction had 3 bases not matched to a gene; V was cut back by 4 bases and J by 0 bases. CDR3 sequence (DNA): TGTGCCAGCAGTTCCGGGACAGGAAGCACAGATACGCAGTATTTT. It yields the protein CASSSGTGSTDTQYF.

This chain uses TRBV12-3 or TRBV12-4 with TRBJ1-5, with D unclear. The CDR3 is 12 amino acids. V was shortened by 5 bases and J by 4 bases, with 6 bases between the two germline ends. CDR3 sequence: CASSPLNQPQHF. CDR3 sequence (DNA): TGTGCCAGCAGTCCCCTAAATCAGCCCCAGCATTTT.

This sequence joins TRBV5-8 and TRBJ1-6; possible D gene TRBD1, 6 bases. The CDR3 extends over 14 amino acids. Germline CDR1 is SGHTS and CDR2 is YDEGEE. The ends were cut back, 1 base at V and 7 bases at J, with 9 bases in the middle. CDR3 sequence (DNA): TGTGCCAGCAGCTTGTCCACAGGGAATTCACCCCTCCACTTT. Translating it yields CASSLSTGNSPLHF.

The rearrangement joins TRBV4-3 to TRBJ2-5, with 9 bases fitting TRBD1. The V gene end was trimmed by 0 bases and the J gene end by 3 bases; junction bases not matched to a gene: 2. From germline, CDR1 is LGHNA and CDR2 YSLEER. The length of the CDR3 is 15 residues. CDR3 DNA sequence: TGCGCCAGCAGCCAAGACGGACAGGGGAAAGAGACCCAGTACTTC. It translates to CASSQDGQGKETQYF.

The chain recombines TRBV5-1 with TRBJ2-5, with 11 positions matching TRBD2. The germline V gene encodes CDR1 SGHRS and CDR2 YFSETQ. The ends lost 5 bases at V and 1 base at J; junction bases unmatched: 13. The CDR3 totals 18 residues. This CDR3 is CASRTGTSGYFFQETQYF. CDR3 nucleotides: TGCGCCAGCAGGACCGGGACTAGCGGTTACTTTTTCCAAGAGACCCAGTACTTC.

J is TRBJ1-1 and V is TRBV2, with TRBD1 identical over 10 bases. Germline V gene data show CDR1 as SNHLY and CDR2 as FYNNEI. This CDR3 is 13 amino acids long. V dropped 8 bases and J dropped 2; count of bases not matched to a gene: 2. The chain's CDR3 is CASGDRGNTEAFF. The CDR3 DNA follows: TGTGCCAGCGGGGACAGGGGAAACACTGAAGCTTTCTTT.

This chain joins TRBV6-5 and TRBJ1-3, with 8 bases lining up with TRBD1. CDR1 is MNHEY and CDR2 is SVGAGI in the germline V gene. V trimming: 4 bases; J trimming: 3 bases; junction bases outside the gene matches: 5. This CDR3 spans 15 amino acids. The CDR3 bases are TGTGCCAGCAGTTTCCAACAGGGGGTTGGAAACACCATATATTTT. It encodes CASSFQQGVGNTIYF.

J is TRBJ1-5 and V is TRBV4-1; 7 positions agree with TRBD1. V trimming: 5 bases; J trimming: 2 bases; junction bases outside the gene matches: 9. From germline, CDR1 is MGHRA and CDR2 YSYEKL. This CDR3 contains 16 residues. The DNA of the CDR3 is TGCGCCAGCAGCGGACGGACAGGAATCGGCAATCAGCCCCAGCATTTT. Translated, it gives CASSGRTGIGNQPQHF.

The chain couples TRBV4-1 to TRBJ2-7; 13 bases are shared with TRBD2. The CDR3 has 19 residues. Losses at the gene ends were 0 bases for V and 0 bases for J; bases not matched to a gene: 8. Germline CDR1 is MGHRA and CDR2 is YSYEKL. CDR3 protein: CASSQEFILAGGSSYEQYF. CDR3 DNA: TGCGCCAGCAGCCAAGAATTTATACTAGCGGGGGGGAGCTCCTACGAGCAGTACTTC.

The CDR3 loop is CASSYRLAGLGETQYF. CDR3 nucleotides: TGTGCCAGCAGTTACCGACTAGCGGGACTAGGAGAGACCCAGTACTTC. The J gene is TRBJ2-5, the V gene TRBV6-2 or TRBV6-3, with 11 bases that match TRBD2. V trimming: 2 bases; J trimming: 4 bases; junction bases outside the gene matches: 6. The length of the CDR3 is 16 residues. The germline gives CDR1 MNHEY, CDR2 SVGEGT.

This rearrangement joins TRBV28 to TRBJ1-2; 9 bases agree with TRBD1. The CDR3 runs 15 residues. Losses at the gene ends were 8 bases for V and 5 bases for J; bases not matched to a gene: 12. CDR1 and CDR2 from the germline V gene are MDHEN and SYDVKM. CDR3 protein: CASGGQGTSGYGYTF. For the CDR3, the DNA is TGTGCCAGCGGGGGACAGGGTACTTCAGGGTATGGCTACACCTTC.